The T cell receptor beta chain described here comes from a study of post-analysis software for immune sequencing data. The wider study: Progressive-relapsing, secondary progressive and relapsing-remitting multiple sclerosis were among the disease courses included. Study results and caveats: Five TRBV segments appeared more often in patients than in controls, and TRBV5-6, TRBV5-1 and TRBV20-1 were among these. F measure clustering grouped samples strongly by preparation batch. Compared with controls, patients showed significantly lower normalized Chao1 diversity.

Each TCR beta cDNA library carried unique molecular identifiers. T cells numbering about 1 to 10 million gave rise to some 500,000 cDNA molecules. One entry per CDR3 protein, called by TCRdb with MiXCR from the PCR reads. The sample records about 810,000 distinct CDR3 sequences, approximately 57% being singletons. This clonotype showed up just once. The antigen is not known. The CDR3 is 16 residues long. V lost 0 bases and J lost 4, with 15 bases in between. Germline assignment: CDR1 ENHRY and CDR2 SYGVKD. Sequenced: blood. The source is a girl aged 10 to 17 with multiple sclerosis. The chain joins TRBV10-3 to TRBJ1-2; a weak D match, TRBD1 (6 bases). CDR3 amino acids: CAISESVARGPYGYTF. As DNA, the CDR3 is TGTGCCATCAGTGAGTCGGTGGCCAGGGGCCCCTATGGCTACACCTTC.